This entry is about one T cell receptor (beta chain). These data originate in a study of CD8+ T cells in alopecia areata. Treatment described: oral pan-JAK inhibitor, 5-10 mg twice daily. This CDR3 is 15 amino acids long. Germline values: CDR1 SQVTM, CDR2 ANQGSEA. V dropped 4 bases and J dropped 2; count of bases not matched to a gene: 10. The authors extracted RNA and reverse transcribed it into cDNA as the sequencing template. Produced via immunoSEQ multiplex PCR; TCRdb's table is partial and in-frame only. The data contain 150,000 to 250,000 clones, roughly three fifths of them singletons. This TCR derives from a human donor with alopecia areata. The material was CD4+ T cells sorted from blood, obtained at week 4, from a patient treated with tofacitinib. The V call is TRBV29-1, the J call TRBJ2-5; 7 bases are shared with TRBD1. The CDR3: CSVAETGQPQETQYF. The CDR3 region has the DNA TGCAGCGTTGCTGAGACAGGGCAGCCGCAAGAGACCCAGTACTTC.